The rows below give T cell receptor beta chains drawn from one sample of a study of shared clonotypes between healthy human individuals. Assay used: immunoSEQ multiplex PCR; TCRdb lists only in-frame clones, some missing. The sample yields about 1 million clones, about 75% seen once. Source material: memory CD4+ T cells sorted from blood. The receptors here all came from a man aged 18 to 30 in good health. Both conserved end residues are part of each CDR3. The D gene is left open where the match is weak. Size is stated for part of the rows, as once, few or many counts, or as a class when the clone is expanded.

d_gene: TRBD2; j_gene: TRBJ2-1; v_gene: TRBV4-1; abundance: .; CDR3aa: CASRLPGLAGGPGFGNEQFF; CDR3nt: TGCGCCAGCAGACTTCCGGGACTAGCGGGGGGGCCGGGTTTTGGGAATGAGCAGTTCTTC
d_gene: TRBD2; j_gene: TRBJ2-2; v_gene: TRBV10-3; abundance: .; CDR3aa: CAISESGSGGAIAGELFF; CDR3nt: TGTGCCATCAGTGAGTCGGGCAGCGGGGGGGCTATCGCCGGGGAGCTGTTTTTT
d_gene: .; j_gene: TRBJ1-5; v_gene: TRBV27; abundance: .; CDR3aa: CASSSAPWNQPQHF; CDR3nt: TGTGCCAGCAGTTCAGCCCCGTGGAATCAGCCCCAGCATTTT
d_gene: TRBD2; j_gene: TRBJ2-7; v_gene: TRBV5-6; abundance: .; CDR3aa: CASSSKASGRADEQYF; CDR3nt: TGTGCCAGCAGCTCGAAAGCTAGCGGGAGGGCCGACGAGCAGTACTTC
d_gene: .; j_gene: TRBJ2-7; v_gene: TRBV18; abundance: .; CDR3aa: CASSPGRWEQYF; CDR3nt: TGTGCCAGCTCACCTGGGCGGTGGGAGCAGTACTTC
d_gene: TRBD2; j_gene: TRBJ2-5; v_gene: TRBV2; abundance: .; CDR3aa: CASIPGREETQYF; CDR3nt: TGTGCCAGCATACCAGGGCGGGAGGAGACCCAGTACTTC
d_gene: .; j_gene: TRBJ2-2; v_gene: TRBV7-3; abundance: .; CDR3aa: CASSPGSLDTGELFF; CDR3nt: TGTGCCAGCAGCCCTGGCAGTTTGGACACCGGGGAGCTGTTTTTT
d_gene: TRBD2; j_gene: TRBJ2-2; v_gene: TRBV7-8; abundance: .; CDR3aa: CASSLVSSGKSGELFF; CDR3nt: TGTGCCAGCAGCTTAGTATCTAGCGGGAAGTCCGGGGAGCTGTTTTTT
d_gene: TRBD1; j_gene: TRBJ2-6; v_gene: TRBV30; abundance: few; CDR3aa: CACADRTGANVLTF; CDR3nt: TGTGCCTGTGCGGACAGGACTGGGGCCAACGTCCTGACTTTC
d_gene: .; j_gene: TRBJ2-2; v_gene: TRBV5-1; abundance: .; CDR3aa: CASSPNNKNTGELFF; CDR3nt: TGCGCCAGCAGCCCTAATAACAAGAACACCGGGGAGCTGTTTTTT
d_gene: TRBD1; j_gene: TRBJ1-2; v_gene: TRBV30; abundance: .; CDR3aa: CAGQVKGAYGYTF; CDR3nt: TGTGCCGGACAGGTCAAGGGGGCCTATGGCTACACCTTC
d_gene: TRBD1; j_gene: TRBJ2-3; v_gene: TRBV28; abundance: .; CDR3aa: CASSFGQGADTQYF; CDR3nt: TGTGCCAGCAGTTTCGGGCAGGGGGCGGATACGCAGTATTTT
d_gene: .; j_gene: TRBJ2-5; v_gene: TRBV13; abundance: few; CDR3aa: CASSLVTETQYF; CDR3nt: TGTGCCAGCAGCTTAGTCACAGAGACCCAGTACTTC
d_gene: TRBD1; j_gene: TRBJ2-5; v_gene: TRBV2; abundance: .; CDR3aa: CASSRGQALGAQYF; CDR3nt: TGTGCCAGCAGCAGGGGACAGGCACTTGGGGCCCAGTACTTC